This T cell receptor beta chain was captured in a study of T cells after yellow fever vaccination. Points from the study as a whole: Of the clonotypes, a small share occurred in both CD4 and CD8 compartments. By day 5 rather than day 15, the secondary response had peaked, though it was weaker. Clones from primary vaccination mostly reappeared after the booster (around 96% CD4, approximately 91% CD8).

Researchers made TCR cDNA using 5'RACE template switching, and this step added a universal primer site and UMIs. TCRdb reprocessed the 5' RACE reads with MiXCR, giving one entry per CDR3 protein. Of about 300,000 distinct CDR3 sequences listed, around 6.8% are singletons. V was trimmed by 4 bases and J by 7 bases, leaving 10 bases between them. This CDR3 has 12 amino acids. Looked up from germline, CDR1 is SGHTA and CDR2 is FQGNSA. Turning to this clonotype: What it binds is not known.

The chain couples TRBV7-2 to TRBJ2-5; possible D gene TRBD2, 5 bases. This receptor was identified in a man aged 18 to 29 who received the YFV17D yellow fever vaccine. The sample was PBMCs, taken approximately 40 days after the first yellow fever vaccination. The CDR3 region is CASSSTSWTQYF. CDR3 nucleotides: TGTGCCAGCAGCTCTACTAGTTGGACCCAGTACTTC.